This T cell receptor (beta chain) was recovered during a study of CD8+ T cells in alopecia areata. Study-wide context: Twice daily, treated patients received 5 to 10 mg of oral tofacitinib.

A single count supports this clone. Noted treatment: oral pan-JAK inhibitor, 5-10 mg twice daily. Sequencing templates came from extracted RNA that was reverse transcribed into cDNA. Data came from immunoSEQ multiplex PCR; TCRdb stores just in-frame clones and leaves some out. Among approximately 170,000 clones listed, 60% were seen once. The sequence derives from a human donor with alopecia areata. The starting material was CD4+ T cells sorted from blood, obtained at week 4, from a patient treated with tofacitinib.

CDR3 sequence: CASRTGTSGRLGEQYF. CDR3 DNA: TGTGCCAGCAGAACCGGGACTAGCGGGAGATTAGGCGAGCAGTACTTC. The chain uses TRBV11-2 and TRBJ2-7, with 14 bases matching TRBD2. CDR1 and CDR2 (germline): SGHAT, FQNNGV. J gave up 6 bases and V 6 bases, and 10 bases lay outside the gene matches. This CDR3 is built from 16 residues.